A selection of T cell receptor beta chains follows, all from one sample in a study of T cells in localized non-small cell lung cancer. Data came from immunoSEQ multiplex PCR; TCRdb stores just in-frame clones and leaves some out. The sample has roughly 24,000 clones, roughly 90% seen once; the top ten hold around a fifth. The specimen was peripheral blood, collected before any cancer treatment. Every receptor here comes from a man aged 40 to 69 with stage I squamous cell lung carcinoma. Both conserved end residues are part of each CDR3. D genes are given only for firm matches. The size of a clone is reported for some rows only, either as once, few or many, or as a class for expanded clones.

J	size	D	V	CDR3	DNA
TRBJ2-7	.	.	TRBV2	CASSVTPAKGYEQYF	TGTGCCAGCAGTGTTACCCCGGCCAAGGGCTACGAGCAGTACTTC
TRBJ1-2	once	TRBD1	TRBV18	CASSPWTGQYGYTF	TGTGCCAGCTCACCTTGGACAGGGCAGTATGGCTACACCTTC
TRBJ1-5	few	.	TRBV6-1	CAIQATSLDQPQHF	TGTGCCATTCAAGCAACTTCTCTTGATCAGCCCCAGCATTTT
TRBJ1-1	.	TRBD1	TRBV7-2	CASSPQGDTEAFF	TGTGCCAGCAGCCCACAGGGGGACACTGAAGCTTTCTTT
TRBJ2-5	.	TRBD1	TRBV2	CASNQDRRRETQYF	TGTGCCAGCAATCAGGACAGGCGGCGGGAGACCCAGTACTTC
TRBJ2-7	.	.	TRBV5-1	CASSPSGQPQASEQYF	TGCGCCAGCAGCCCATCCGGACAACCACAGGCGTCCGAGCAGTACTTC
TRBJ2-7	.	.	TRBV7-2	CASSSGGGRRSYEQYF	TGTGCCAGCAGCTCAGGGGGGGGTAGACGCTCCTACGAGCAGTACTTC
TRBJ2-5	.	TRBD1	TRBV5-1	CASSFGLGTGGFQETQYF	TGCGCCAGCAGCTTTGGGCTAGGTACAGGGGGCTTTCAAGAGACCCAGTACTTC
TRBJ1-2	.	TRBD1	TRBV29-1	CSVDHRGYGYTF	TGCAGCGTTGACCACAGGGGGTATGGCTACACCTTC
TRBJ1-6	.	.	TRBV6-1	CASSDGAGNNSPLHF	TGTGCCAGCAGTGATGGGGCTGGAAATAATTCACCCCTCCACTTT
TRBJ2-1	.	.	TRBV6-5	CASSYLWGSLFF	TGTGCCAGCAGTTACCTGTGGGGGAGTCTGTTCTTC
TRBJ2-1	.	TRBD1	TRBV7-9	CASTRDRVTEQFF	TGTGCCAGCACCCGGGACAGGGTTACTGAGCAGTTCTTC
TRBJ2-1	.	.	TRBV15	CATSRPYNEQFF	TGTGCCACCAGCAGACCGTACAATGAGCAGTTCTTC
TRBJ1-1	.	.	TRBV2	CASKRAIWDTEAFF	TGTGCCAGCAAAAGAGCGATCTGGGACACTGAAGCTTTCTTT
TRBJ1-1	.	.	TRBV6-1	CASSELGQGGTFF	TGTGCCAGCAGTGAACTCGGGCAGGGTGGAACTTTCTTT
TRBJ1-4	.	TRBD1	TRBV19	CASSIRTGREKLFF	TGTGCCAGTAGTATTCGGACAGGGCGCGAAAAACTGTTTTTT
TRBJ2-5	.	.	TRBV9	CASSSEGETQYF	TGTGCCAGCAGCTCGGAAGGGGAGACCCAGTACTTC
TRBJ2-7	.	TRBD2	TRBV7-2	CASSHHLAGPGRDEQYF	TGTGCCAGCAGCCACCACCTAGCGGGGCCGGGCAGGGACGAGCAGTACTTC
TRBJ1-4	.	.	TRBV15	CATKKPREEGTENEKLFF	TGTGCCACCAAGAAACCCAGAGAGGAGGGGACGGAGAATGAAAAACTGTTTTTT
TRBJ2-5	.	.	TRBV7-2	CASSLTRETQYF	TGTGCCAGCAGCTTAACCCGAGAGACCCAGTACTTC
TRBJ1-1	.	.	TRBV30	CAWRGLHEAFF	TGTGCCTGGAGGGGACTGCATGAAGCTTTCTTT
TRBJ2-7	.	TRBD2	TRBV4-1	CASSQAALAGGLTYEQYF	TGCGCCAGCAGCCAAGCCGCACTAGCGGGGGGGTTAACCTACGAGCAGTACTTC
TRBJ2-1	.	TRBD2	TRBV7-9	CASSLSGANEQFF	TGTGCCAGCAGCCTCAGCGGGGCCAATGAGCAGTTCTTC
TRBJ1-1	.	.	TRBV19	CASSMVTNPTEAFF	TGTGCCAGTAGTATGGTCACCAACCCCACTGAAGCTTTCTTT
TRBJ2-2	.	TRBD1	TRBV9	CASSVSGGGNTGELFF	TGTGCCAGCAGCGTTTCAGGGGGCGGGAACACCGGGGAGCTGTTTTTT
TRBJ2-2	.	.	TRBV4-2	CASSQVGPSLGWVSGELFF	TGTGCCAGCAGCCAAGTCGGACCAAGTCTCGGTTGGGTTTCCGGGGAGCTGTTTTTT
TRBJ1-1	few	TRBD1	TRBV19	CASSLVGQGKAFF	TGTGCCAGTAGCTTGGTCGGACAGGGGAAAGCTTTCTTT
TRBJ1-2	.	.	TRBV5-4	CASSLSAARAYGYTF	TGTGCCAGCAGCTTGTCGGCAGCCAGGGCCTATGGCTACACCTTC
TRBJ1-5	once	.	TRBV6-1	CASSEARSNQPQHF	TGTGCCAGCAGTGAAGCGCGCAGCAATCAGCCCCAGCATTTT
TRBJ2-2	.	.	TRBV7-2	CASSPRGDGFGELFF	TGTGCCAGCAGCCCAAGGGGGGACGGGTTTGGGGAGCTGTTTTTT
TRBJ1-1	.	.	TRBV15	CATSRDLGGTEAFF	TGTGCCACCAGCAGAGATCTGGGGGGAACTGAAGCTTTCTTT
TRBJ2-1	.	TRBD2	TRBV27	CASSSAGGSLGEQFF	TGTGCCAGCAGTTCAGCGGGGGGGTCGCTCGGTGAGCAGTTCTTC
TRBJ2-2	.	TRBD1	TRBV6-5	CASSAVPGGTGELFF	TGTGCCAGCAGTGCCGTCCCAGGGGGAACCGGGGAGCTGTTTTTT
TRBJ2-7	.	.	TRBV5-1	CASSPGGAYEQYF	TGCGCCAGCAGTCCAGGGGGGGCCTACGAGCAGTACTTC
TRBJ2-1	.	.	TRBV6-1	CASTPGPTPGEQFF	TGTGCCAGCACACCGGGACCTACGCCAGGTGAGCAGTTCTTC
TRBJ1-2	.	TRBD1	TRBV7-9	CASSLGPRGTEGYTF	TGTGCCAGCAGCCTCGGGCCCAGGGGGACGGAAGGCTACACCTTC
TRBJ2-6	.	.	TRBV7-2	CASSLDNGANVLTF	TGTGCCAGCAGCTTAGATAATGGGGCCAACGTCCTGACTTTC
TRBJ2-7	.	.	TRBV15	CATSRERGAYEQYF	TGTGCCACCAGCAGAGAGAGGGGCGCCTACGAGCAGTACTTC
TRBJ2-2	.	TRBD1	TRBV18	CASSPLQGAENTGELFF	TGTGCCAGCTCACCACTACAGGGGGCTGAGAACACCGGGGAGCTGTTTTTT
TRBJ2-4	.	.	TRBV4-3	CASSRGPGTGAKNIQYF	TGCGCCAGCAGCCGAGGACCGGGCACGGGGGCCAAAAACATTCAGTACTTC
TRBJ1-6	few	.	TRBV10-1	CASSGSAENSPLHF	TGCGCCAGCAGTGGTTCGGCGGAAAATTCACCCCTCCACTTT
TRBJ2-1	.	.	TRBV30	CAWSHAGGQFF	TGTGCCTGGAGTCATGCCGGGGGCCAGTTCTTC